The rows below give T cell receptor beta chains drawn from one sample of a study of post-analysis software for immune sequencing data. One entry per CDR3 protein, called by TCRdb with MiXCR from the PCR reads. This table has hundreds of thousands of distinct CDR3 sequences, 44% appearing once. The sample comprised blood. The receptors originated from a girl aged 5-17 years with multiple sclerosis. The CDR3 runs from the conserved cysteine through the conserved F or W. D genes are given only for firm matches. Size is stated for part of the rows, as once, few or many counts, or as a class when the clone is expanded.

TRBJ2-1 | TRBV7-2 | NA | NA | CASSHLGFTWDGYNEQFF | TGTGCCAGCAGCCACCTAGGGTTTACATGGGATGGGTACAATGAGCAGTTCTTC
TRBJ2-7 | TRBV6-1 | few | NA | CASSSYLQGYEQYF | TGTGCCAGCAGTTCCTATCTACAGGGCTACGAGCAGTACTTC
TRBJ1-1 | TRBV4-2 | NA | TRBD1 | CASSPGDRARNTEAFF | TGTGCCAGCAGCCCTGGAGACAGGGCGAGAAACACTGAAGCTTTCTTT
TRBJ2-7 | TRBV6-5 | NA | TRBD1 | CASNQRTGGYYEQYF | TGTGCCAGCAACCAACGGACAGGGGGCTACTACGAGCAGTACTTC
TRBJ1-2 | TRBV7-9 | NA | NA | CASSRDTGTRYTF | TGTGCCAGCAGCCGAGATACCGGGACACGCTACACCTTC
TRBJ1-1 | TRBV11-3 | once | NA | CASSPRPGAHTEAFF | TGTGCCAGCAGCCCCCGTCCTGGGGCGCACACTGAAGCTTTCTTT
TRBJ2-1 | TRBV15 | NA | NA | CATSRDRGPRNEQFF | TGTGCCACCAGCAGAGATCGGGGTCCCCGCAATGAGCAGTTCTTC
TRBJ1-1 | TRBV7-9 | once | NA | CASSLLDDTEAFF | TGTGCCAGCAGCCTGCTGGATGACACTGAAGCTTTCTTT
TRBJ2-1 | TRBV7-2 | NA | NA | CASSRQDMSYNEQFF | TGTGCCAGCAGTAGACAGGACATGTCCTACAATGAGCAGTTCTTC
TRBJ2-1 | TRBV12-3/TRBV12-4 | NA | TRBD2 | CASRRGTTNEQFF | TGTGCCAGCAGACGAGGGACTACCAATGAGCAGTTCTTC
TRBJ2-5 | TRBV12-3/TRBV12-4 | NA | TRBD2 | CASSLGGSAALGQETQYF | TGTGCCAGCAGTTTAGGCGGGAGCGCGGCATTAGGTCAAGAGACCCAGTACTTC
TRBJ2-7 | TRBV10-3 | few | TRBD1 | CAISADREEAQYF | TGTGCCATCAGTGCGGACAGGGAAGAGGCCCAGTACTTC
TRBJ2-1 | TRBV4-1 | NA | TRBD2 | CASSHSSGGSSYNEQFF | TGCGCCAGCAGCCACTCATCGGGAGGGAGCTCCTACAATGAGCAGTTCTTC
TRBJ2-7 | TRBV12-3/TRBV12-4 | few | NA | CASSLRQIGLCEQYF | TGTGCCAGCAGTTTACGCCAAATTGGTTTATGCGAGCAGTACTTC